The next 27 T cell receptor beta chains were all read from a single sample in a study of blood T cells in healthy people across ages (dated by TCRdb to 2013 to 2016). Receptors were amplified or captured by 5' RACE. Sequencer: Illumina HiSeq 2500. The second PCR ran for about 7 to 11 cycles and used a J-beta primer mix along with a sample-barcoded 5' primer. In TCRdb, the public reads were trimmed at Q25 with fastp and aligned with MiXCR, with productive beta chains retained. Identical CDR3 protein sequences are pooled into one entry, listed with their most common genes and DNA. This sample lists about 1.8 million distinct CDR3 sequences; 49% were detected once. The ten most abundant clones make up roughly 2% of the sample. Material: blood. Every receptor here comes from a woman aged 40 to 50 in good health.

This clonotype was recorded a few times. The chain combines TRBV28 with TRBJ2-5; no definite D call. The V and J ends lost 5 bases and 8 bases respectively, with 15 bases between them. This CDR3 is built from 13 residues. Germline CDR1 MDHEN, CDR2 SYDVKM. CDR3 residues: CASSPAPGKTQYF. CDR3 coding DNA: TGTGCCAGCAGTCCAGCTCCTGGGAAAACCCAGTACTTC.

Only a few counts were recorded for this clonotype. This chain uses TRBV20-1 with TRBJ1-1, with D unclear. CDR1 DFQATT and CDR2 SNEGSKA come from the germline V gene (reference sequence). The CDR3 extends over 13 amino acids. V was trimmed by 6 bases and J by 4 bases, leaving 15 bases between them. CDR3 sequence (DNA): TGCAGTGCCAAACTTGACGGGCTCACTGAAGCTTTCTTT. This codes for CSAKLDGLTEAFF.

The CDR3 DNA reads as TGCAGTGCTAGACTCGACAGCCTCAAGCAGTACTTC. This codes for CSARLDSLKQYF. The V and J genes are TRBV20-1 and TRBJ2-7; TRBD1 is a possible D gene (5 bases). The CDR3 contains 12 residues. V lost 2 bases to trimming and J lost 8 bases, with 13 bases between them. Germline CDR1 DFQATT, CDR2 SNEGSKA (reference sequence).

The chain carries TRBV27 and TRBJ2-7, with 7 nucleotides matching TRBD1. The CDR3 totals 14 residues. Germline V gives CDR1 MNHEY, CDR2 SMNVEV (reference sequence). V trimming: 8 bases; J trimming: 5 bases; junction bases outside the gene matches: 12. CDR3: CASRGQASVDEQYF. The CDR3 nucleotides read TGTGCCAGCCGTGGACAGGCTTCTGTCGACGAGCAGTACTTC.

This chain joins TRBV12-3 or TRBV12-4 and TRBJ2-5; D gene uncertain. V was shortened by 5 bases and J by 5 bases, with 15 bases between the two germline ends. The CDR3 has 14 amino acids. This CDR3 reads CASSKSSDGETQYF. CDR3 in DNA: TGTGCCAGCAGTAAATCCTCGGACGGGGAGACCCAGTACTTC.

This rearrangement joins TRBV28 to TRBJ1-6; D unclear. Germline assignment: CDR1 MDHEN and CDR2 SYDVKM. The CDR3 loop spans 15 amino acids. V gave up 6 bases and J gave up 0 bases, with 9 bases separating them. CDR3 region: CASRAPSSYNSPLHF. The CDR3 region has the DNA TGTGCCAGCAGGGCGCCAAGCTCCTATAATTCACCCCTCCACTTT.

This chain uses TRBV29-1 with TRBJ2-3; D gene unclear. The CDR3 contains 16 residues. The germline CDR1 and CDR2 sequences are SQVTM and ANQGSEA. Trimming took 0 bases from V and 4 from J, leaving 17 bases between them. The CDR3 nucleotides read TGCAGCGTTGAAGATTGGGATCTCGCGAAGGCAGATACGCAGTATTTT. Translation: CSVEDWDLAKADTQYF.

This clonotype was seen only a few times. V gene TRBV4-2 combines with J gene TRBJ2-3; tentative D call: TRBD1 (5 bases). This CDR3 contains 14 residues. V shed 1 base and J shed 5 bases, with 10 bases lying between them. CDR1 and CDR2 (germline): LGHNA, YNFKEQ. For the CDR3, the DNA is TGTGCCAGCAGCCAAGGGGCTCAGGGAGATACGCAGTATTTT. It is translated as CASSQGAQGDTQYF.

This clonotype was observed a few times. The chain couples TRBV28 to TRBJ2-3; perhaps TRBD2 as D (6 bases). CDR3 length: 15 amino acids. The germline V gene encodes CDR1 MDHEN and CDR2 SYDVKM. V lost 5 bases and J lost 1, with 13 bases in between. The DNA for the CDR3 is TGTGCCAGCAGTGCTCCCGGGACTGGCACAGATACGCAGTATTTT. As protein: CASSAPGTGTDTQYF.

In its sample, this clonotype was seen a few times. The chain is built from TRBV5-1 and TRBJ2-7; 7 bases align to TRBD1. This CDR3 spans 15 amino acids. Trimming removed 3 bases from V and 6 bases from J; junction bases left unmatched: 12. Germline V lookup: CDR1 SGHRS, CDR2 YFSETQ. CDR3 in amino acids: CASSSLSDRNVEQYF. The CDR3 DNA is TGCGCCAGCAGCTCCCTGTCGGACAGGAATGTCGAGCAGTACTTC.

This clonotype came up once. This chain connects TRBV5-1 to TRBJ2-3, with a tentative D call TRBD1 (6 bases). Germline V CDR1 and CDR2: SGHRS, YFSETQ. The CDR3 extends over 14 amino acids. The V end lost 3 bases, the J end lost 2 bases, and 10 bases lay between the germline ends. CDR3 sequence (DNA): TGCGCCAGCAGCTATACAGGGAACACAGATACGCAGTATTTT. It codes for CASSYTGNTDTQYF.

The chain has TRBV20-1 and TRBJ2-1, with a weak D call TRBD2 (7 bases). The CDR3 runs 15 residues. The germline V and J ends were trimmed by 1 base and 3 bases, with 13 bases remaining between them. Germline CDR1 reads DFQATT; CDR2 reads SNEGSKA (reference sequence). CDR3 DNA: TGCAGTGCTAGAGTTAGGGGGGGCCTCTACAATGAGCAGTTCTTC. Translated: CSARVRGGLYNEQFF.

The CDR3 loop reads CASSQTKGESYTF. CDR3 in DNA: TGTGCCAGCAGCCAAACAAAGGGGGAAAGCTACACCTTC. The V and J genes are TRBV12-3 or TRBV12-4 and TRBJ1-2; D is perhaps TRBD1 (6 bases). Trimming pared 6 bases from V and 9 bases from J, leaving 17 bases between. The CDR3 spans 13 residues.

This clonotype has only a few counts. This chain connects TRBV12-3 or TRBV12-4 to TRBJ2-3; D gene ambiguous. The CDR3 is 14 amino acids. V gave up 3 bases and J gave up 4 bases, with 11 bases separating them. The CDR3 loop is CASSFVPAADTQYF. The DNA for the CDR3 is TGTGCCAGCAGTTTTGTACCTGCCGCAGATACGCAGTATTTT.

The chain recombines TRBV20-1 with TRBJ2-1; 13 bases line up with TRBD2. J lost 7 bases, V lost 6 bases, and 6 bases had no gene match. The V gene's germline CDR1 is DFQATT and CDR2 SNEGSKA (reference sequence). The CDR3 spans 14 residues. The CDR3 bases are TGCAGTGCAACTAGCGGGGGGGCGGGAAATGAGCAGTTCTTC. Protein product: CSATSGGAGNEQFF.

This clonotype came up a few times. This chain links TRBV20-1 with TRBJ1-4; a possible D gene is TRBD1 (6 bases). Per the germline V gene, CDR1 is DFQATT and CDR2 is SNEGSKA (reference sequence). The CDR3 is 14 residues long. Deletions cut 0 bases from V and 4 bases from J, with 9 bases between. Here the CDR3 reads CSARDPQGNEKLFF. CDR3 bases: TGCAGTGCTAGAGATCCACAGGGTAATGAAAAACTGTTTTTT.

The chain is built from TRBV18 and TRBJ1-6, with 7 positions matching TRBD1. Germline V lookup: CDR1 KGHSH, CDR2 LQKENI. The CDR3 covers 17 residues. The J segment lost 0 bases and the V segment lost 3 bases, leaving 5 bases of the junction unmatched. CDR3 protein: CASSPRDSSSYNSPLHF. Written as DNA, the CDR3 is TGTGCCAGCTCACCTCGGGACAGCAGCTCCTATAATTCACCCCTCCACTTT. The variable domain in full, with the rest retrieved from reference TRBV18 and TRBJ1-6, is NAGVMQNPRHLVRRRGQEARLRCSPMKGHSHVYWYRQLPEEGLKFMVYLQKENIIDESGMPKERFSAEFPKEGPSILRIQQVVRGDSAAYFCASSPRDSSSYNSPLHFGNGTRLTVT.

In the case of this clonotype: A read error may account for a junction end that differs from germline. The rearrangement links TRBV20-1 to TRBJ2-1; TRBD2 aligns across 7 bases. CDR3 size: 15 residues. Germline lookup yields CDR1 DFQATT and CDR2 SNEGSKA (reference sequence). CDR3 DNA: TGCGGTGCTATTAGCGGGTGGAGCTCCTACAATGAGCAGTTCTTC. It is translated as CGAISGWSSYNEQFF.

This clonotype occurred a few times. This chain uses TRBV2 with TRBJ1-5; D unresolved. V lost 8 bases, J lost 5 bases, and 10 bases lay in between. The CDR3 covers 12 residues. CDR1 and CDR2 (germline): SNHLY, FYNNEI. In DNA form, the CDR3 reads TGTGCCAGCCGGGTGATGGATCAGCCCCAGCATTTT. Encoded protein: CASRVMDQPQHF.

A few counts support this clonotype. CDR3 sequence reads: CASQTPDRGGIQYF. CDR3 DNA: TGTGCCAGCCAAACCCCAGACAGGGGAGGCATTCAGTACTTC. The chain combines TRBV6-6 with TRBJ2-4; 8 positions agree with TRBD1. V shed 8 bases and J 9 bases; nucleotides not matched to a gene: 12. Germline V gene sequence: CDR1 MNHNY, CDR2 SVGAGI (reference sequence). The CDR3 consists of 14 residues.

CDR3 sequence: CASSYSGLSGNYEQYF. Written as DNA, the CDR3 is TGTGCCAGCAGTTACTCCGGGTTAAGCGGAAACTACGAGCAGTACTTC. The chain joins TRBV6-6 to TRBJ2-7; weak D call: TRBD2 (5 bases). CDR3 length: 16 amino acids. The germline V and J ends were trimmed by 0 bases and 3 bases, with 15 bases remaining between them. Germline V gene sequence: CDR1 MNHNY, CDR2 SVGAGI (reference sequence).

This clonotype has a handful of counts. This chain links TRBV12-3 or TRBV12-4 with TRBJ1-5; D call uncertain. The CDR3 runs 13 residues. Trimming pared 6 bases from V and 5 bases from J, leaving 11 bases between. CDR3 bases: TGTGCCAGCAGAGTCGTTGGCGATCAGCCCCAGCATTTT. As protein: CASRVVGDQPQHF.

This clonotype was recorded a few times. In DNA, the CDR3 is TGTGCCAGCCGGGAGAAAGAGACCCAGTACTTC. Translating gives CASREKETQYF. The rearrangement joins TRBV6-1 to TRBJ2-7; TRBD2 might be the D (6 bases). The tail of the sequence fits TRBJ2-5 better, so the J call may be wrong. This CDR3 comprises 11 residues. Germline CDR1 reads MNHNS; CDR2 reads SASEGT.

This chain connects TRBV28 to TRBJ1-1, with 8 nucleotides matching TRBD1. The CDR3 extends over 12 amino acids. Germline values: CDR1 MDHEN, CDR2 SYDVKM. Trimming removed 1 base from V and 11 bases from J; junction bases left unmatched: 3. CDR3 residues: CASSLLGQEAFF. The CDR3 nucleotides are TGTGCCAGCAGTTTATTGGGACAGGAGGCTTTCTTT.

The V gene is TRBV2, the J gene TRBJ1-2, with unresolved D. V shed 4 bases and J shed 8 bases, with 14 bases lying between them. The germline gives CDR1 SNHLY, CDR2 FYNNEI. The CDR3 runs to 13 residues. The CDR3, as DNA: TGTGCCAGCAGTGTTGGACCCGCTGGAGGCTACACCTTC. It yields the protein CASSVGPAGGYTF. Filled out from reference TRBV2 and TRBJ1-2, the complete variable domain reads EPEVTQTPSHQVTQMGQEVILRCVPISNHLYFYWYRQILGQKVEFLVSFYNNEISEKSEIFDDQFSVERPDGSNFTLKIRSTKLEDSAMYFCASSVGPAGGYTFGSGTRLTVV.

The sample holds one count of this clonotype. The chain employs TRBV12-3 or TRBV12-4 and TRBJ2-3, with D possibly TRBD2 on 7 matching bases. The germline V and J ends were trimmed by 8 bases and 6 bases, with 15 bases remaining between them. The CDR3 contains 13 residues. CDR3 residues: CASSGGLMDTQYF. CDR3 nucleotide sequence: TGTGCCAGCTCGGGGGGCCTGATGGATACGCAGTATTTT.

The chain has TRBV6-5 and TRBJ1-5; a possible D gene is TRBD1 (6 bases). Germline V gene lookup returns CDR1 MNHEY and CDR2 SVGAGI. V lost 6 bases, J lost 9 bases, and 15 bases lay in between. The CDR3 spans 13 residues. In nucleotides, the CDR3 is TGTGCCAGCAGCCTAGACAGGAGGCGGCCCCAGCATTTT. It specifies CASSLDRRRPQHF.